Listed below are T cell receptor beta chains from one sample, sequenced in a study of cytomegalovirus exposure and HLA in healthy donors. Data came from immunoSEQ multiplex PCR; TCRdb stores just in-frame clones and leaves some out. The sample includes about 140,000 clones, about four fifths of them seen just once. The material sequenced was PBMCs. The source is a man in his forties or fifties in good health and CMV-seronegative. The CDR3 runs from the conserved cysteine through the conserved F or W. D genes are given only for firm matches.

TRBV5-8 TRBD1 CASSLVRGTPLTDTQYF
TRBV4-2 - CASSQDLGVAGNTIYF
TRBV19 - CASTHRLNSPLHF
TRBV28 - CASTQQGFTGELFF
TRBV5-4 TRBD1 CASSLVSQGAVQYF
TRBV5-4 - CASSFTGGVNETQYF
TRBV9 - CASSAVSRAEAFF
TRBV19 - CASSIAGGTEAFF
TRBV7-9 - CAGGSTDTQYF
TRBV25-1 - CASSEPYTGELFF
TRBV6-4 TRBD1 CASWGQESPIAEAFF
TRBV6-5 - CASSYHSNQPQHF
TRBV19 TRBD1 CASTRGTGDTIYF
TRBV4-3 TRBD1 CASSLNEKGTAHSYEQYF
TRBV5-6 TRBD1 CASSFPQGYEQYF
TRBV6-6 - CATMAWGGTDTQYF
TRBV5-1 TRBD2 CASSRLSGTSGYNEQFF
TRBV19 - CASSAGGTEAFF
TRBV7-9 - CASSSRRAGQGSSYEQYF
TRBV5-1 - CASSLPRGTAVYEQYF
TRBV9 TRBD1 CASSTTGLWNEQYF
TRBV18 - CASSPEGNTGELFF
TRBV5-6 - CASSLGTGSYTGELFF
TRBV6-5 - CASSGTYEQYF
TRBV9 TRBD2 CASSVAPLESGGDYEQYF
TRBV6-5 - CASSYGQPSTSYEQYF